This record looks at one T cell receptor beta chain sequence and its context. The sample belongs to a study of CD8+ T cells in alopecia areata. Whole-study context: Severity scores in treated patients reflected the percentage of scalp affected.

Per the germline V gene, CDR1 is SGHRS and CDR2 is YFSETQ. CDR3 length equals 18 residues. Trimming cost V 0 bases and J 0 bases, with 13 bases left between them. Treatment meaning: oral pan-JAK inhibitor, 5-10 mg twice daily. RNA was extracted and reverse transcribed into cDNA as the sequencing template. Generated by immunoSEQ multiplex PCR, the TCRdb table keeps only in-frame clones and is missing some. The sample has about 110,000 clones, roughly three fifths seen once. The chain carries TRBV5-1 and TRBJ1-6; D gene uncertain. The input for sequencing was CD8+ T cells sorted from blood, taken at week 24, from a patient treated with tofacitinib. The receptor was derived from a human donor with alopecia areata. The CDR3 region has the DNA TGCGCCAGCAGCTTGGCTAGTCCCGATCTCTCCTATAATTCACCCCTCCACTTT. This encodes CASSLASPDLSYNSPLHF. Variable domain in full (rest from reference TRBV5-1 and TRBJ1-6): KAGVTQTPRYLIKTRGQQVTLSCSPISGHRSVSWYQQTPGQGLQFLFEYFSETQRNKGNFPGRFSGRQFSNSRSEMNVSTLELGDSALYLCASSLASPDLSYNSPLHFGNGTRLTVT.